The 26 T cell receptor beta chains below were found in one sample sequenced in a study of blood T cell repertoires in COVID-19. TCRdb's table, derived via immunoSEQ multiplex PCR, lists solely in-frame clones and lacks some. The sample consists of a few hundred thousand clones, 80% to 90% of them appearing once. The sample consisted of PBMCs or T cells enriched from blood (not recorded which). The receptors were gathered from a man younger than 40 who had recovered from COVID-19.

The sample holds one count of this clone. J is TRBJ2-4 and V is TRBV15; D is perhaps TRBD2 (7 bases). The CDR3 has 15 amino acids. V was trimmed by 3 bases and J by 8 bases, leaving 17 bases between them. In germline, CDR1 is LNHNV, CDR2 YYDKDF (reference sequence). The CDR3 DNA reads as TGTGCCACCAGCAGTTGGGGGGGCACCCTAGACATTCAGTACTTC. This sequence encodes CATSSWGGTLDIQYF.

The chain uses TRBV11-1 and TRBJ2-7; possibly TRBD2 for D (5 bases). The V end was cut by 3 bases, the J end by 6 bases, with 12 bases between. The germline gives CDR1 SGHAT, CDR2 FQDESV (reference sequence). The CDR3 length is 13 residues. CDR3 coding DNA: TGTGCCAGCAGCTTTCCGGGAACGCTCGAGCAGTACTTC. Its protein product is CASSFPGTLEQYF. Together with reference TRBV11-1 and TRBJ2-7, the CDR3 gives the full variable domain: EAEVAQSPRYKITEKSQAVAFWCDPISGHATLYWYRQILGQGPELLVQFQDESVVDDSQLPKDRFSAERLKGVDSTLKIQPAELGDSAMYLCASSFPGTLEQYFGPGTRLTVT.

V usage is TRBV5-1 and J usage is TRBJ1-3; D unresolved. CDR1 and CDR2 from the germline V gene are SGHRS and YFSETQ. There are 16 residues in the CDR3. Trimming cost V 0 bases and J 0 bases, with 10 bases left between them. The CDR3 region has the DNA TGCGCCAGCAGCTTGGCCCAACAGTTCTCTGGAAACACCATATATTTT. It codes for CASSLAQQFSGNTIYF.

The chain links TRBV24-1 to TRBJ1-5; 8 bases agree with TRBD1. This CDR3 comprises 15 residues. Germline V CDR1 and CDR2: KGHDR, SFDVKD. Unmatched junction bases numbered 8, after V lost 4 bases and J lost 7 bases. In nucleotides, the CDR3 is TGTGCCACCAGTGACACGGCAGGGGGCGACCAGCCCCAGCATTTT. Translating it yields CATSDTAGGDQPQHF.

CDR3 loop: CASSPPGLAGGQETQYF. In DNA form, the CDR3 reads TGTGCCAGCTCACCACCGGGACTAGCGGGAGGGCAGGAGACCCAGTACTTC. The genes are TRBV18 and TRBJ2-5, with 16 nucleotides matching TRBD2. The germline V gene encodes CDR1 KGHSH and CDR2 LQKENI. This CDR3 spans 17 amino acids. Trimming cost V 0 bases and J 5 bases; bases outside gene matches: 3.

V is TRBV28 and J is TRBJ2-4, with a weak D call TRBD1 (6 bases). CDR1 MDHEN and CDR2 SYDVKM come from the germline V gene. The CDR3 sequence is 15 residues long. Trimming took off 6 bases at V and 4 bases at J, with 16 bases between the two ends. The CDR3 sequence is CASSQSGTKKNIQYF. Written as DNA, the CDR3 is TGTGCCAGCAGCCAATCTGGGACAAAAAAAAACATTCAGTACTTC.

This sequence joins TRBV19 and TRBJ2-1; the D is unclear. Trimming cost V 0 bases and J 5 bases, with 8 bases left between them. Per germline, CDR1 LNHDA and CDR2 SQIVND (reference sequence). CDR3 length: 14 amino acids. This CDR3 is CASSIDDGDNEQFF. In nucleotides, the CDR3 is TGTGCCAGTAGTATAGATGACGGAGACAATGAGCAGTTCTTC.

This sequence joins TRBV6-2 or TRBV6-3 and TRBJ2-7; 7 bases are a match to TRBD2. Germline assignment: CDR1 MNHEY and CDR2 SVGEGT. This CDR3 is 13 amino acids long. V was pared by 5 bases and J by 3 bases, with 4 bases of the junction left unmatched. The CDR3 is CASSREEVYEQYF. The CDR3 bases are TGTGCCAGCAGTCGGGAGGAGGTCTACGAGCAGTACTTC.

V gene TRBV28 combines with J gene TRBJ2-4; D gene ambiguous. This CDR3 comprises 12 residues. CDR1 and CDR2 from the germline V gene are MDHEN and SYDVKM. The germline V and J ends were trimmed by 3 bases and 9 bases, with 9 bases remaining between them. The CDR3 spells CASSFSQAIQYF. As DNA, the CDR3 is TGTGCCAGCAGTTTCTCGCAGGCCATTCAGTACTTC.

The gene calls are TRBV7-6 and TRBJ2-7; possibly TRBD2 for D (7 bases). Trimming removed 5 bases at V and 5 bases at J, with 16 bases between. Germline V gene sequence: CDR1 SGHVS, CDR2 FNYEAQ. The CDR3 is made up of 14 amino acids. Here the CDR3 DNA reads TGTGCCAGCAGCGACATCGGGGGGCGCGACGAGCAGTACTTC. It encodes CASSDIGGRDEQYF.

The chain employs TRBV5-4 and TRBJ1-2; 8 nucleotides agree with TRBD1. Looked up from germline, CDR1 is SGHNT and CDR2 is YYREEE (reference sequence). The CDR3 covers 16 residues. V lost 4 bases and J lost 0; bases outside the gene matches: 8. In nucleotides, the CDR3 is TGTGCCAGCAGCCTTCAGGGGGCTACCTCTAACTATGGCTACACCTTC. Translation: CASSLQGATSNYGYTF. The full variable domain, completed using reference TRBV5-4 and TRBJ1-2, is ETGVTQSPTHLIKTRGQQVTLRCSSQSGHNTVSWYQQALGQGPQFIFQYYREEENGRGNFPPRFSGLQFPNYSSELNVNALELDDSALYLCASSLQGATSNYGYTFGSGTRLTVV.

The CDR3 DNA is TGTGCCAGCAGTTCGGTCACGGGCAATCAGCCCCAGCATTTT. It encodes CASSSVTGNQPQHF. The V call is TRBV28, the J call TRBJ1-5; D is unclear. CDR1 is MDHEN, CDR2 SYDVKM, per germline. Trimming stripped 4 bases from V and 2 bases from J, with 9 bases between. The CDR3 runs 14 residues. Based on the CDR3 plus reference TRBV28 and TRBJ1-5, the full variable domain is DVKVTQSSRYLVKRTGEKVFLECVQDMDHENMFWYRQDPGLGLRLIYFSYDVKMKEKGDIPEGYSVSREKKERFSLILESASTNQTSMYLCASSSVTGNQPQHFGDGTRLSIL.

J is TRBJ2-1 and V is TRBV5-5, with 7 nucleotides matching TRBD1. The CDR3 spans 16 residues. V was clipped by 1 base and J by 10 bases; unmatched bases: 14. CDR1 is SGHKS, CDR2 YYEKEE, per germline (reference sequence). CDR3 loop: CASSLQGQTSLGEQFF. In nucleotides, the CDR3 is TGTGCCAGCAGCTTGCAGGGACAGACATCCCTGGGGGAGCAGTTCTTC.

The V call is TRBV7-6, the J call TRBJ2-1, with 13 bases identical to TRBD2. There are 16 residues in the CDR3. Germline CDR1 reads SGHVS; CDR2 reads FNYEAQ. Unmatched junction bases numbered 10, after V lost 4 bases and J lost 10 bases. CDR3 sequence (DNA): TGTGCCAGCAGCTCCAGTGGACTAGCGGGAGCTCGGGAGCAGTTCTTC. Amino acid sequence: CASSSSGLAGAREQFF. Full variable domain (missing parts from reference TRBV7-6 and TRBJ2-1): GAGVSQSPRYKVTKRGQDVALRCDPISGHVSLYWYRQALGQGPEFLTYFNYEAQQDKSGLPNDRFSAERPEGSISTLTIQRTEQRDSAMYRCASSSSGLAGAREQFFGPGTRLTVL.

The V call is TRBV24-1, the J call TRBJ2-5; no clear D. Germline V gene sequence: CDR1 KGHDR, CDR2 SFDVKD. V gave up 2 bases and J gave up 0 bases, with 3 bases separating them. The CDR3 contains 13 residues. CDR3 coding DNA: TGTGCCACCAGTGATTCGTACCAAGAGACCCAGTACTTC. Translation gives CATSDSYQETQYF.

The chain employs TRBV7-6 and TRBJ2-5; 12 nucleotides agree with TRBD2. V shed 5 bases and J 2 bases; nucleotides not matched to a gene: 15. Germline V gene sequence: CDR1 SGHVS, CDR2 FNYEAQ. CDR3 length equals 19 residues. CDR3 nucleotide sequence: TGTGCCAGCAGCCCTAAAGGAGGACTAGCGGGACCGAGTCAAGAGACCCAGTACTTC. Protein product: CASSPKGGLAGPSQETQYF.

The rearrangement joins TRBV3-1 (or the pseudogene TRBV3-2) to TRBJ2-3, with 8 bases identical to TRBD2. The CDR3 has 15 residues. The V and J ends lost 4 bases and 6 bases, in that order; junction bases with no gene match: 9. Germline V CDR1 and CDR2: LGHDT, YNNKEL (reference sequence). In nucleotides, the CDR3 is TGTGCCAGCAGCCTACAGGGACTAGTAACCGATACGCAGTATTTT. It encodes CASSLQGLVTDTQYF.

The chain combines TRBV18 with TRBJ2-1, with 11 bases matching TRBD2. The CDR3 extends over 16 amino acids. Germline CDR1 is KGHSH and CDR2 is LQKENI. With V trimmed by 3 bases and J by 4 bases, 5 bases remained unmatched. CDR3 region: CASSPLLAGAYNEQFF. The CDR3 nucleotides read TGTGCCAGCTCACCTCTACTAGCGGGAGCTTACAATGAGCAGTTCTTC.

Only one count was recorded for this clone. The rearrangement uses TRBV10-2 and TRBJ2-1; 9 bases map to TRBD2. The CDR3 is 14 residues long. CDR1 is WSHSY, CDR2 SAAADI, per germline. V dropped 4 bases and J dropped 7; count of bases not matched to a gene: 5. The CDR3 sequence is CASSGSGSSNEQFF. The CDR3 DNA reads TGCGCCAGCAGTGGTAGCGGGAGTTCGAATGAGCAGTTCTTC.

The chain uses TRBV3-1 (or the pseudogene TRBV3-2) and TRBJ1-1; 7 bases line up with TRBD1. Germline assignment: CDR1 LGHDT and CDR2 YNNKEL (reference sequence). This CDR3 is built from 16 residues. Trimming at V came to 3 bases and at J to 3 bases, leaving 10 bases not matched to a gene. CDR3 protein: CASSQPRQGRDTEAFF. CDR3 bases: TGTGCCAGCAGCCAGCCCCGACAGGGTAGGGACACTGAAGCTTTCTTT.

This chain joins TRBV6-1 and TRBJ1-2; D uncertain. The germline CDR1 and CDR2 sequences are MNHNS and SASEGT. CDR3 length: 14 residues. Deletions cut 0 bases from V and 8 bases from J, with 13 bases between. CDR3 sequence reads: CASSEAGASRGYTF. As DNA, the CDR3 is TGTGCCAGCAGTGAAGCGGGAGCCTCGAGGGGCTACACCTTC.

The V gene is TRBV6-6, the J gene TRBJ1-1; a possible D gene is TRBD1 (6 bases). The germline V gene encodes CDR1 MNHNY and CDR2 SVGAGI (reference sequence). This CDR3 contains 13 residues. V lost 7 bases and J lost 7, with 16 bases in between. CDR3 DNA: TGTGCCAGCACCACTGGGGGGGCAAGTGAAGCTTTCTTT. It translates to CASTTGGASEAFF.

This CDR3 reads CASSVGTSGPAGTDTQYF. Here the CDR3 DNA reads TGTGCCAGCAGCGTAGGGACTAGCGGACCTGCTGGCACAGATACGCAGTATTTT. The rearrangement links TRBV7-9 to TRBJ2-3, with 11 bases fitting TRBD2. The CDR3 consists of 18 residues. The V and J ends lost 5 bases and 1 base, in that order; junction bases with no gene match: 11. Per germline, CDR1 SEHNR and CDR2 FQNEAQ (reference sequence).

This clone was detected a few times. The rearrangement links TRBV5-6 to TRBJ2-7, with 10 positions matching TRBD2. The CDR3 sequence is 16 residues long. V was clipped by 7 bases and J by 3 bases; unmatched bases: 13. CDR1 and CDR2 (germline): SGHDT, YYEEEE. The CDR3 protein is CASSSPGLADLYEQYF. CDR3 sequence (DNA): TGTGCCAGCTCCAGTCCCGGACTAGCGGATCTCTACGAGCAGTACTTC.

This clone was seen more than once but under ten times. V and J are TRBV3-1 (or the pseudogene TRBV3-2) and TRBJ1-3, with a tentative D call TRBD1 (5 bases). CDR1 and CDR2 from the germline V gene are LGHDT and YNNKEL (reference sequence). Trimming removed 3 bases at V and 3 bases at J, with 12 bases between. CDR3 length: 15 amino acids. The CDR3 protein is CASSQFRGVGNTIYF. In nucleotides, the CDR3 is TGTGCCAGCAGCCAGTTTAGGGGTGTTGGAAACACCATATATTTT.

The chain recombines TRBV4-1 with TRBJ2-7, with 9 bases fitting TRBD1. J lost 2 bases, V lost 1 base, and 6 bases had no gene match. CDR3 length: 16 amino acids. CDR1 and CDR2 from the germline V gene are MGHRA and YSYEKL. CDR3 coding DNA: TGCGCCAGCAGCCAAGCGAGGACAGGGGCAGCCTACGAGCAGTACTTC. This codes for CASSQARTGAAYEQYF.